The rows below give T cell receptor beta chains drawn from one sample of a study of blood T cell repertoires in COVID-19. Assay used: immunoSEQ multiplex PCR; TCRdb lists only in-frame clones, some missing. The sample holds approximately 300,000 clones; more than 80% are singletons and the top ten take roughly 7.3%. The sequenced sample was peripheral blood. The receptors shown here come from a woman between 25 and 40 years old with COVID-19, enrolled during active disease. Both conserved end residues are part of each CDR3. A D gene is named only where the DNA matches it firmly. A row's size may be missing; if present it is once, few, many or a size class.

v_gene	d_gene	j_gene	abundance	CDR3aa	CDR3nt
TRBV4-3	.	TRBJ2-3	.	CASSQDSLAADTQYF	TGCGCCAGCAGCCAAGATAGCCTAGCCGCAGATACGCAGTATTTT
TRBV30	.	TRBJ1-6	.	CAWSDGIHNSPLHF	TGTGCCTGGAGTGATGGCATCCATAATTCACCCCTCCACTTT
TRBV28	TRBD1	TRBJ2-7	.	CASRPWAGGYEQYF	TGTGCCAGCAGGCCTTGGGCAGGGGGCTACGAGCAGTACTTC
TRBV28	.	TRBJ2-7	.	CASSSGTSYEQYF	TGTGCCAGCAGTTCAGGGACTTCCTACGAGCAGTACTTC
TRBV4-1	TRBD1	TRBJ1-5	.	CASSQHPGQGRYSNQPQHF	TGCGCCAGCAGCCAACATCCGGGACAGGGAAGATATAGCAATCAGCCCCAGCATTTT
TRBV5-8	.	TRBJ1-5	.	CASSFGSVGGQPQHF	TGTGCCAGCAGCTTTGGCTCGGTCGGCGGACAGCCCCAGCATTTT
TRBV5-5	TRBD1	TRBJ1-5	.	CASSLTGGNQPQHF	TGTGCCAGCAGCTTGACAGGGGGCAATCAGCCCCAGCATTTT
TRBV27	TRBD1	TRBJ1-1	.	CASSLNRGWGSSNTEAFF	TGTGCCAGCAGTTTAAACAGGGGGTGGGGGTCATCGAACACTGAAGCTTTCTTT
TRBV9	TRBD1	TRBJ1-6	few	CASSERDRVNSPLHF	TGTGCCAGCAGCGAGAGGGACAGGGTCAATTCACCCCTCCACTTT
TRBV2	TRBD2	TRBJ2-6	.	CATGEGGTGANVLTF	TGTGCCACTGGGGAGGGAGGAACCGGGGCCAACGTCCTGACTTTC
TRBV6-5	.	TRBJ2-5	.	CALDYQESQYF	TGTGCGCTGGACTACCAAGAGTCCCAGTACTTC
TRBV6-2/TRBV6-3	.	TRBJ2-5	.	CASSYTGDPGAQYF	TGTGCCAGCAGTTACACGGGGGACCCGGGGGCCCAGTACTTC
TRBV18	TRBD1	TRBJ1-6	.	CASSPLGTGGDSPLHF	TGTGCCAGCTCACCACTAGGGACAGGGGGCGATTCACCCCTCCACTTT
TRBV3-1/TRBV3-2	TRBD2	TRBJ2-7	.	CASSQDRSGGRYF	TGTGCCAGCAGCCAAGACCGAAGCGGGGGACGTTACTTC